Shown below are 17 T cell receptor beta chains from a single sample sequenced in a study of blood T cells in healthy people across ages. The use of a sample-barcoded 5' primer and a J-beta primer mix characterized a second PCR of about 7 to 12 cycles. In TCRdb, the 5' RACE reads were re-called with MiXCR into one record per CDR3 protein. The sample holds under 750,000 distinct CDR3 sequences, roughly 48% seen once. Sequencing was done on a sample of blood. Receptors originate from a man of 80 years or more in good health.

V and J are TRBV4-1 and TRBJ2-7; the match to TRBD1 covers 8 bases. CDR3 length: 14 amino acids. Germline V gives CDR1 MGHRA, CDR2 YSYEKL. The V and J ends lost 4 bases and 3 bases, in that order; junction bases with no gene match: 5. The CDR3, as DNA: TGCGCCAGCAGCCGGTCGGACAGGGTCTACGAGCAGTACTTC. Protein sequence: CASSRSDRVYEQYF.

The rearrangement links TRBV5-1 to TRBJ2-3; possibly TRBD2 for D (6 bases). The CDR3 is 18 residues long. Trimming took 3 bases from V and 2 from J, leaving 22 bases between them. Germline V gives CDR1 SGHRS, CDR2 YFSETQ. The DNA of the CDR3 is TGCGCCAGCAGCTCCCGAACCCAGGCAAGCGGGTTCACAGATACGCAGTATTTT. Translation gives CASSSRTQASGFTDTQYF.

The rearrangement uses TRBV20-1 and TRBJ1-6; D gene uncertain. Per germline, CDR1 DFQATT and CDR2 SNEGSKA (reference sequence). The germline V and J ends were trimmed by 0 bases and 5 bases, with 5 bases remaining between them. This CDR3 has 13 amino acids. The CDR3 loop reads CSARDPNNSPLHF. The CDR3 DNA reads as TGCAGTGCTAGAGACCCCAATAATTCACCCCTCCACTTT.

In its sample, this clonotype was seen a few times. The chain has TRBV6-2 or TRBV6-3 and TRBJ2-1; D remains unclear. Trimming took off 6 bases at V and 7 bases at J, with 16 bases between the two ends. CDR3 length: 14 residues. The germline V gene has CDR1 MNHEY and CDR2 SVGEGT. CDR3 protein: CASSRNRAKNEQFF. The DNA for the CDR3 is TGTGCCAGCAGCCGCAACCGGGCCAAAAATGAGCAGTTCTTC.

A single count supports this clonotype. The CDR3 is CASSLGGVSNEQFF. CDR3 coding DNA: TGTGCCAGCAGCTTAGGGGGAGTCTCCAATGAGCAGTTCTTC. J is TRBJ2-1 and V is TRBV7-2, with a possible D match to TRBD2 (5 bases). This CDR3 comprises 14 residues. Looked up from germline, CDR1 is SGHTA and CDR2 is FQGNSA. Trimming took 1 base from V and 6 from J, leaving 10 bases between them.

CDR3 nucleotide sequence: TGTGCCAGCAGTGAATCGCGACTAGTTCTGCCCTACGAGCAGTACTTC. Translating it yields CASSESRLVLPYEQYF. The chain combines TRBV6-1 with TRBJ2-7; possible D gene TRBD2, 6 bases. The CDR3 is 16 residues long. The V gene's germline CDR1 is MNHNS and CDR2 SASEGT. With 2 bases removed from V and 2 bases from J, the gap between germline ends came to 16 bases.

The chain employs TRBV7-2 and TRBJ2-2; TRBD1 might be the D (5 bases). Germline CDR1 SGHTA, CDR2 FQGNSA. V was pared by 4 bases and J by 3 bases, with 9 bases between. The CDR3 loop spans 14 amino acids. Written as DNA, the CDR3 is TGTGCCAGCAGCTCAGGGTACTACACCGGGGAGCTGTTTTTT. This encodes CASSSGYYTGELFF.

In this sample, this clonotype turned up once. This sequence joins TRBV7-2 and TRBJ2-7; TRBD1 matches 9 bases. The germline CDR1 and CDR2 sequences are SGHTA and FQGNSA. The trim removed 3 bases at V and 3 bases at J, leaving 9 bases unmatched. CDR3 size: 16 residues. CDR3 DNA: TGTGCCAGCAGCTTCTCCCCGGGACAGGGTAGCTACGAGCAGTACTTC. Translating it yields CASSFSPGQGSYEQYF.

This clonotype was recorded a few times. J is TRBJ1-5 and V is TRBV7-2, with D perhaps matching TRBD1 (6 bases). V lost 2 bases, J lost 7 bases, and 15 bases lay in between. Per the germline V gene, CDR1 is SGHTA and CDR2 is FQGNSA. The CDR3 consists of 15 residues. CDR3 protein: CASSLRGEEFQPQHF. CDR3 nucleotide sequence: TGTGCCAGCAGCTTAAGGGGGGAAGAGTTCCAGCCCCAGCATTTT.

This clonotype has a handful of counts. The rearrangement uses TRBV7-9 and TRBJ2-3; the match to TRBD1 covers 7 bases. Per the germline V gene, CDR1 is SEHNR and CDR2 is FQNEAQ (reference sequence). CDR3 size: 17 residues. V gave up 6 bases and J gave up 4 bases; unmatched junction bases: 16. Written as DNA, the CDR3 is TGTGCCAGCAGTCCGAAGGTGGGGGACAGTGGGGCAGATACGCAGTATTTT. This codes for CASSPKVGDSGADTQYF.

In this sample, this clonotype turned up a few times. V and J are TRBV12-3 or TRBV12-4 and TRBJ2-7; 9 bases are shared with TRBD2. This CDR3 comprises 14 residues. Unmatched junction bases numbered 9, after V lost 6 bases and J lost 6 bases. Written as DNA, the CDR3 is TGTGCCAGCAGCTTGACGAGCGGGGGGCTCGAGCAGTACTTC. It specifies CASSLTSGGLEQYF.

The chain has TRBV7-2 and TRBJ1-2; a possible D gene is TRBD1 (5 bases). Trimming took 7 bases from V and 1 from J, leaving 16 bases between them. This CDR3 region has 15 residues. CDR1 and CDR2 (germline): SGHTA, FQGNSA. Here the CDR3 DNA reads TGTGCCAGCATCCCGGTTCAGGGACGTAACTATGGCTACACCTTC. Protein: CASIPVQGRNYGYTF.

The chain uses TRBV7-3 and TRBJ1-1, with TRBD1 as a possible D gene (5 bases). This CDR3 has 13 residues. The germline V and J ends were trimmed by 3 bases and 6 bases, with 11 bases remaining between them. Germline values: CDR1 SGHTA, CDR2 FQGTGA. CDR3 sequence reads: CASSLAREAEAFF. Written as DNA, the CDR3 is TGTGCCAGCAGCTTGGCCAGGGAGGCTGAAGCTTTCTTT.

J is TRBJ1-2 and V is TRBV12-3 or TRBV12-4; weak D call: TRBD1 (5 bases). This CDR3 contains 13 residues. Trimming took 1 base from V and 6 from J, leaving 9 bases between them. CDR3 sequence: CASSLGQGHGYTF. The DNA for the CDR3 is TGTGCCAGCAGTTTAGGGCAGGGACATGGCTACACCTTC.

This clonotype was found many times. V and J are TRBV6-6 and TRBJ2-7; 7 nucleotides match TRBD2. V shed 2 bases and J 3 bases; nucleotides not matched to a gene: 10. The CDR3 loop spans 16 amino acids. The V gene's germline CDR1 is MNHNY and CDR2 SVGAGI (reference sequence). In DNA form, the CDR3 reads TGTGCCAGCAGTTACCAGGGAGTAGCGGGCTACTACGAGCAGTACTTC. It specifies CASSYQGVAGYYEQYF.

This clonotype was observed a few times. The V gene is TRBV6-5, the J gene TRBJ1-6, with TRBD1 as a possible D gene (5 bases). The CDR3 extends over 14 amino acids. Between the trimmed V and J ends, which lost 5 bases and 4 bases, there was a span of 9 bases. Germline assignment: CDR1 MNHEY and CDR2 SVGAGI. The CDR3 DNA is TGTGCCAGCAGTGGGGGACCGTATAATTCACCCCTCCACTTT. Translation: CASSGGPYNSPLHF.

The chain combines TRBV29-1 with TRBJ1-2, with D possibly being TRBD1 (5 bases). The CDR3 contains 13 residues. V was trimmed by 3 bases and J by 7 bases, leaving 15 bases between them. The germline CDR1 and CDR2 sequences are SQVTM and ANQGSEA. The CDR3, as DNA: TGCAGCGTTGAGTCAGGGATGGATCGTGGCTACACCTTC. It is translated as CSVESGMDRGYTF. Looking up the rest from reference TRBV29-1 and TRBJ1-2 gives the full variable domain: SAVISQKPSRDICQRGTSLTIQCQVDSQVTMMFWYRQQPGQSLTLIATANQGSEATYESGFVIDKFPISRPNLTFSTLTVSNMSPEDSSIYLCSVESGMDRGYTFGSGTRLTVV.